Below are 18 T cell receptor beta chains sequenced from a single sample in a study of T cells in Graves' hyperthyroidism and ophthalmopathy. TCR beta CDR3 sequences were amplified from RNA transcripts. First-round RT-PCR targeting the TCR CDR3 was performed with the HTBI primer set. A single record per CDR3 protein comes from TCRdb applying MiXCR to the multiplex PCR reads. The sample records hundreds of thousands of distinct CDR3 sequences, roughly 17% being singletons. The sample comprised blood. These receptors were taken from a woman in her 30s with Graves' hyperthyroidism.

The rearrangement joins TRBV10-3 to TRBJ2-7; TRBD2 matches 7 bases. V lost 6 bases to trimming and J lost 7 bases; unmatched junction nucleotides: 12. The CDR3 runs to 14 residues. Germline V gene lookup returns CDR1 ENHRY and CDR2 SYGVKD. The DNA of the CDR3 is TGTGCCATCAGCTTGCTAGGGTCCGGGGGGGAGCAGTACTTC. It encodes CAISLLGSGGEQYF.

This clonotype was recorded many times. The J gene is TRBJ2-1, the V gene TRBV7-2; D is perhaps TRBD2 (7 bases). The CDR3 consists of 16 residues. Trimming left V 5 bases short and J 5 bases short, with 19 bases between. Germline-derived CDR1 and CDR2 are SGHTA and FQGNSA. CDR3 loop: CASSLPRGARDNEQFF. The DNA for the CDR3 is TGTGCCAGCAGCCTTCCACGGGGGGCGAGGGACAATGAGCAGTTCTTC. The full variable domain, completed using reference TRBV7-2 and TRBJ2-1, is GAGVSQSPSNKVTEKGKDVELRCDPISGHTALYWYRQSLGQGLEFLIYFQGNSAPDKSGLPSDRFSAERTGGSVSTLTIQRTQQEDSAVYLCASSLPRGARDNEQFFGPGTRLTVL.

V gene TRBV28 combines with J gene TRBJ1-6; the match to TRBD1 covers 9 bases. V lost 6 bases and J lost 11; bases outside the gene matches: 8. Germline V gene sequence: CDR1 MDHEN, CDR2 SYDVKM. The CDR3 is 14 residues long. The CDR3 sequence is CASRTGGGFPPLHF. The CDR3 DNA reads TGTGCCAGCAGAACAGGGGGCGGTTTTCCACCCCTCCACTTT.

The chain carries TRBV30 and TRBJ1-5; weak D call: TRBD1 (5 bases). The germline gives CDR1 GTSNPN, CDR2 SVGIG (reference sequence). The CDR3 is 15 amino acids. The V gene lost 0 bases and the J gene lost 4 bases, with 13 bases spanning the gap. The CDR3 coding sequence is TGTGCCTGGAGTGTCCCAGGGATTAATAATCAGCCCCAGCATTTT. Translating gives CAWSVPGINNQPQHF.

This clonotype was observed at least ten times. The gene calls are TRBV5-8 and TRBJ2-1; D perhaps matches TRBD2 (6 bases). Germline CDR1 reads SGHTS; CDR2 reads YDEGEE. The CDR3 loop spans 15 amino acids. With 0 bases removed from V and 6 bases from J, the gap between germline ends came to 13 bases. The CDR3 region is CASSLGASALNEQFF. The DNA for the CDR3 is TGTGCCAGCAGCTTGGGGGCTAGCGCCCTCAATGAGCAGTTCTTC.

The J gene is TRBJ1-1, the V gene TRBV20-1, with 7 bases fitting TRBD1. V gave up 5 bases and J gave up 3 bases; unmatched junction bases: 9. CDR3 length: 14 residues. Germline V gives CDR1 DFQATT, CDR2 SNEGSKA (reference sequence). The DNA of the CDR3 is TGCAGTGCTGGAAAAAGGACAGGTGACACTGAAGCTTTCTTT. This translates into CSAGKRTGDTEAFF.

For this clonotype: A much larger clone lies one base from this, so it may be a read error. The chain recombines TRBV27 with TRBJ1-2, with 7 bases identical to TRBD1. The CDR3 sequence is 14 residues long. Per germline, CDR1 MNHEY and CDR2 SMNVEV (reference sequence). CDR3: CASSSTGYGPGYIF. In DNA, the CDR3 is TGTGCCAGCAGTTCGACAGGGTACGGGCCTGGCTACATCTTC.

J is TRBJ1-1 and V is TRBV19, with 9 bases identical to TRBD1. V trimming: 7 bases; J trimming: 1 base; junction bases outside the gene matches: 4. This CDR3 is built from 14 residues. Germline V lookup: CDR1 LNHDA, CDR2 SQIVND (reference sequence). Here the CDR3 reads CASIRTGANTEAFF. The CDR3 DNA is TGTGCCAGTATTCGGACAGGGGCGAACACTGAAGCTTTCTTT.

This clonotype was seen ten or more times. CDR3 residues: CASSVILAYEQYF. The CDR3 coding sequence is TGTGCCAGCAGTGTGATACTAGCCTACGAGCAGTACTTC. This chain uses TRBV2 with TRBJ2-7, with TRBD2 as a possible D gene (5 bases). The CDR3 is 13 residues long. Looked up from germline, CDR1 is SNHLY and CDR2 is FYNNEI. With 4 bases removed from V and 2 bases from J, the gap between germline ends came to 9 bases.

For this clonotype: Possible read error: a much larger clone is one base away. CDR3 in amino acids: CSARDVRSYNSPLHF. The CDR3 bases are TGCAGTGCAAGGGACGTGCGCTCCTATAATTCACCCCTCCACTTT. This sequence joins TRBV20-1 and TRBJ1-6, with a possible D match to TRBD1 (5 bases). Germline V gene data show CDR1 as DFQATT and CDR2 as SNEGSKA (reference sequence). V lost 6 bases to trimming and J lost 0 bases, with 12 bases between them. The CDR3 covers 15 residues.

CDR3 nucleotide sequence: TGTGCCAGCAGCCCCAGAGGACTAGCAGACAATGAGCAGTTCTTC. Its translation: CASSPRGLADNEQFF. The V gene is TRBV9, the J gene TRBJ2-1; 8 positions match TRBD2. Germline CDR1 reads SGDLS; CDR2 reads YYNGEE. CDR3 length equals 15 residues. Trimming cost V 4 bases and J 5 bases; bases outside gene matches: 8. The full variable domain, rest sourced from reference TRBV9 and TRBJ2-1, is DSGVTQTPKHLITATGQRVTLRCSPRSGDLSVYWYQQSLDQGLQFLIQYYNGEERAKGNILERFSAQQFPDLHSELNLSSLELGDSALYFCASSPRGLADNEQFFGPGTRLTVL.

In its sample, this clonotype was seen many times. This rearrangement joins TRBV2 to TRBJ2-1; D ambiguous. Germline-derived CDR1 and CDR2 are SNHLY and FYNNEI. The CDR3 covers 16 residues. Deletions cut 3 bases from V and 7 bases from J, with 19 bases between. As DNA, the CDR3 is TGTGCCAGCAGTGACAACGGAAACGCAAGATGGAATGAGCAGTTCTTC. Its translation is CASSDNGNARWNEQFF.

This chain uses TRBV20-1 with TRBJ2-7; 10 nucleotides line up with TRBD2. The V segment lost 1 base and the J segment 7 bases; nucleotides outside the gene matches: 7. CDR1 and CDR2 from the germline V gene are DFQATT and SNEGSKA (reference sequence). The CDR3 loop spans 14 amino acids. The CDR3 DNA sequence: TGCAGTGCTAGAGTAAAAGCGGGAGGGGGGGAGCAGTACTTC. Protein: CSARVKAGGGEQYF.

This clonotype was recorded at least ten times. CDR3 loop: CAWSVTGGLGNTIYF. In DNA form, the CDR3 reads TGTGCCTGGAGCGTTACGGGAGGACTCGGAAACACCATATATTTT. The rearrangement joins TRBV30 to TRBJ1-3; D not certain. Looked up from germline, CDR1 is GTSNPN and CDR2 is SVGIG (reference sequence). The CDR3 is 15 residues long. Between the trimmed V and J ends, which lost 3 bases and 4 bases, there was a span of 16 bases.

The CDR3 DNA is TGTGCCATCAGTTTACAGGGTGGCACAGATACGCAGTATTTT. Translation gives CAISLQGGTDTQYF. The chain employs TRBV10-3 and TRBJ2-3; D is possibly TRBD1 (6 bases). Trimming took off 5 bases at V and 1 base at J, with 10 bases between the two ends. Germline CDR1 ENHRY, CDR2 SYGVKD. This CDR3 is 14 amino acids long.

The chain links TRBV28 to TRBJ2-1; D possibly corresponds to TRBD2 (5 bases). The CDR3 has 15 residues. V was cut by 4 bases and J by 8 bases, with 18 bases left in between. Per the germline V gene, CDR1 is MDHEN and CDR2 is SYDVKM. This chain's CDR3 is CASSSDWGVSYEQFF. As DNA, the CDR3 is TGTGCCAGCAGTTCCGATTGGGGAGTTAGTTATGAGCAGTTCTTC.

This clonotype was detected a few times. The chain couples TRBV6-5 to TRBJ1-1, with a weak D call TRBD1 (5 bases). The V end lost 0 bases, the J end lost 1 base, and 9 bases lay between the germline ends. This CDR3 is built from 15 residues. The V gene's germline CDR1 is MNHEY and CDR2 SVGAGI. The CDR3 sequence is CASSYSGGANTEAFF. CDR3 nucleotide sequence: TGTGCCAGCAGTTACTCCGGGGGAGCGAACACTGAAGCTTTCTTT.

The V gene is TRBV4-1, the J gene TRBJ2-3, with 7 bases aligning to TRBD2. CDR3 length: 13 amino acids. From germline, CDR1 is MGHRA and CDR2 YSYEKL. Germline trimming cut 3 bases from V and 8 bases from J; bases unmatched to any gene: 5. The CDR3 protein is CASSQTSQGTQYF. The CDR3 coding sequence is TGCGCCAGCAGCCAGACTAGCCAAGGTACGCAGTATTTT.